A single sample is the source of the 25 T cell receptor beta chains below, sequenced in a study of blood T cell repertoires in COVID-19. The assay was immunoSEQ multiplex PCR, and TCRdb's table has in-frame clones only and misses some. The sample yields 60,000 to 95,000 clones, over 65% seen once. Material for sequencing was peripheral blood. These receptors were taken from a human donor with acute or convalescent COVID-19. The donor label of this sample is uncertain.

This clone was seen just once. V gene TRBV6-2 or TRBV6-3 combines with J gene TRBJ2-5; 9 positions agree with TRBD1. Germline assignment: CDR1 MNHEY and CDR2 SVGEGT. The CDR3 is made up of 16 amino acids. The V and J ends lost 6 bases and 5 bases, in that order; junction bases with no gene match: 13. In DNA form, the CDR3 reads TGTGCCAGCAGCTCCGTTGACAGGGGGGAACACGAGACCCAGTACTTC. Translation gives CASSSVDRGEHETQYF.

V and J are TRBV5-1 and TRBJ2-5; a weak D match, TRBD1 (6 bases). V was clipped by 0 bases and J by 3 bases, with 12 bases between them. Per germline, CDR1 SGHRS and CDR2 YFSETQ. The CDR3 sequence is 15 residues long. The CDR3 here is CASSLGSQGKETQYF. The CDR3 nucleotides read TGCGCCAGCAGCTTGGGATCACAGGGAAAAGAGACCCAGTACTTC.

This rearrangement joins TRBV5-4 to TRBJ2-5; 7 nucleotides line up with TRBD2. The length of the CDR3 is 15 residues. V trimming: 0 bases; J trimming: 5 bases; junction bases outside the gene matches: 7. Germline V gene data show CDR1 as SGHNT and CDR2 as YYREEE (reference sequence). CDR3 nucleotides: TGTGCCAGCAGCTTGGCGACTAGCCGGCGGGAGACCCAGTACTTC. Translated: CASSLATSRRETQYF.

J is TRBJ2-7 and V is TRBV10-3; 14 bases agree with TRBD2. Germline V CDR1 and CDR2: ENHRY, SYGVKD. V lost 3 bases to trimming and J lost 5 bases; unmatched junction nucleotides: 3. The CDR3 spans 15 residues. CDR3 sequence reads: CAISDGLAGGNEQYF. The CDR3 nucleotides are TGTGCCATCAGTGACGGACTAGCGGGAGGAAACGAGCAGTACTTC.

The chain has TRBV7-3 and TRBJ2-1, with D perhaps TRBD2 (6 bases). V lost 5 bases, J lost 7 bases, and 9 bases lay in between. This CDR3 spans 12 amino acids. Per germline, CDR1 SGHTA and CDR2 FQGTGA. The CDR3 loop is CASSPGLNEQFF. The CDR3, as DNA: TGTGCCAGCAGCCCAGGACTAAATGAGCAGTTCTTC.

The rearrangement links TRBV10-2 to TRBJ1-1; the D is unclear. The germline CDR1 and CDR2 sequences are WSHSY and SAAADI. V lost 6 bases and J lost 0, with 11 bases in between. CDR3 size: 14 residues. The CDR3 DNA follows: TGCGCCAGCAGGGCAGCAGGCCTGAACACTGAAGCTTTCTTT. Protein: CASRAAGLNTEAFF.

This clone was counted a few times. V is TRBV7-8 and J is TRBJ2-1, with a possible D match to TRBD2 (5 bases). Trimming took 1 base from V and 10 from J, leaving 11 bases between them. CDR3 length equals 13 residues. Germline-derived CDR1 and CDR2 are SGHVS and FQNEAQ. The CDR3, as DNA: TGTGCCAGCAGCTTAGTCCCCGGGATAGAGCAGTTCTTC. Protein sequence: CASSLVPGIEQFF. The full variable domain, in which reference TRBV7-8 and TRBJ2-1 provide the parts outside the CDR3, is GAGVSQSPRYKVAKRGQDVALRCDPISGHVSLFWYQQALGQGPEFLTYFQNEAQLDKSGLPSDRFFAERPEGSVSTLKIQRTQQEDSAVYLCASSLVPGIEQFFGPGTRLTVL.

This rearrangement joins TRBV6-5 to TRBJ2-7, with D possibly matching TRBD2 (6 bases). The germline V and J ends were trimmed by 11 bases and 2 bases, with 16 bases remaining between them. This CDR3 region has 13 residues. Per germline, CDR1 MNHEY and CDR2 SVGAGI. The CDR3 DNA reads as TGTGCCTCTCAAGGCGGGACCGCCTACGAGCAGTACTTC. Translation: CASQGGTAYEQYF.

This chain connects TRBV27 to TRBJ2-5; tentative D call: TRBD2 (5 bases). Germline CDR1 is MNHEY and CDR2 is SMNVEV (reference sequence). Trimming took off 2 bases at V and 4 bases at J, with 8 bases between the two ends. This CDR3 is built from 13 residues. The CDR3 sequence is CASSLRGTETQYF. In DNA form, the CDR3 reads TGTGCCAGCAGTTTACGGGGTACAGAGACCCAGTACTTC.

This chain uses TRBV3-1 (or the pseudogene TRBV3-2) with TRBJ1-3; D gene unclear. This CDR3 is built from 15 residues. Trimming took off 1 base at V and 0 bases at J, with 7 bases between the two ends. Per the germline V gene, CDR1 is LGHDT and CDR2 is YNNKEL (reference sequence). The CDR3 nucleotides read TGTGCCAGCAGCCAAGGAGTTAGCTCTGGAAACACCATATATTTT. Its translation: CASSQGVSSGNTIYF.

The chain employs TRBV21-1 and TRBJ2-1; no DNA check was done on the table's D call, TRBD2. TRBV21-1 is described as a pseudogene. The CDR3 spans 15 residues. CDR3 residues: CASSKALAGEGEQFF. The DNA for the CDR3 is TGTGCCAGCAGCAAAGCGCTAGCGGGAGAGGGTGAGCAGTTCTTC.

The chain couples TRBV28 to TRBJ1-5, with a tentative D call TRBD1 (6 bases). Germline assignment: CDR1 MDHEN and CDR2 SYDVKM. The CDR3 runs 16 residues. The V end lost 2 bases, the J end lost 3 bases, and 14 bases lay between the germline ends. The CDR3 spells CASSLASRQVNQPQHF. CDR3 coding DNA: TGTGCCAGCAGTTTAGCGTCCAGACAGGTCAATCAGCCCCAGCATTTT.

CDR3 sequence: CASNPGQGGTEAFF. The CDR3 DNA follows: TGTGCCAGCAACCCGGGACAGGGGGGCACTGAAGCTTTCTTT. V gene TRBV21-1 combines with J gene TRBJ1-1; TRBD1, the table's D call, lacks a check against the DNA. TRBV21-1 is reported as a pseudogene. The CDR3 length is 14 residues.

A few counts support this clone. This chain links TRBV7-2 with TRBJ2-7; 13 nucleotides match TRBD2. This CDR3 comprises 16 residues. V lost 4 bases to trimming and J lost 6 bases; unmatched junction nucleotides: 9. The V gene's germline CDR1 is SGHTA and CDR2 FQGNSA. Here the CDR3 reads CASSSRPGTSGTEQYF. CDR3 DNA sequence: TGTGCCAGCAGCTCTCGTCCCGGGACTAGCGGGACCGAGCAGTACTTC.

CDR3 DNA sequence: TGTGCCAGCAGCCCCGACTTATCTAGCACAGATACGCAGTATTTT. Translating it yields CASSPDLSSTDTQYF. The rearrangement uses TRBV3-1 (or the pseudogene TRBV3-2) and TRBJ2-3; no definite D call. CDR1 is LGHDT and CDR2 is YNNKEL in the germline V gene (reference sequence). This CDR3 contains 15 residues. Trimming removed 4 bases from V and 0 bases from J, with 11 bases in between.

The genes are TRBV7-9 and TRBJ2-2; 7 bases map to TRBD1. This CDR3 has 14 residues. V shed 4 bases and J 9 bases; nucleotides not matched to a gene: 8. Germline CDR1 and CDR2: SEHNR and FQNEAQ (reference sequence). The CDR3 protein is CASSSGQPTWELFF. The DNA for the CDR3 is TGTGCCAGCAGCTCGGGACAGCCGACGTGGGAGCTGTTTTTT. Variable domain in full (rest from reference TRBV7-9 and TRBJ2-2): DTGVSQNPRHKITKRGQNVTFRCDPISEHNRLYWYRQTLGQGPEFLTYFQNEAQLEKSRLLSDRFSAERPKGSFSTLEIQRTEQGDSAMYLCASSSGQPTWELFFGEGSRLTVL.

The chain links TRBV7-9 to TRBJ1-1; TRBD1 matches 9 bases. The CDR3 extends over 16 amino acids. CDR1 is SEHNR, CDR2 FQNEAQ, per germline (reference sequence). J was trimmed by 6 bases and V by 5 bases; bases with no gene match: 13. CDR3 residues: CASSPKGQGRRAEAFF. CDR3 sequence (DNA): TGTGCCAGCAGCCCAAAAGGACAGGGGAGGAGGGCTGAAGCTTTCTTT.

This sequence joins TRBV5-4 and TRBJ2-2; TRBD2 might be the D (6 bases). In germline, CDR1 is SGHNT, CDR2 YYREEE (reference sequence). Trimming shortened V by 0 bases and J by 6 bases, and 12 bases separated the two germline ends. The CDR3 is 15 residues long. CDR3 in amino acids: CASSLGSGAAGELFF. CDR3 nucleotide sequence: TGTGCCAGCAGCTTGGGGTCGGGAGCGGCCGGGGAGCTGTTTTTT.

This sequence joins TRBV11-3 and TRBJ2-7, with D possibly TRBD2 on 6 matching bases. Trimming removed 5 bases from V and 2 bases from J, with 13 bases in between. The CDR3 is 14 amino acids. Germline V gives CDR1 SGHNT, CDR2 YENEEA. Here the CDR3 DNA reads TGTGCCAGCAGCCGACTCGCGGGAACCTACGAGCAGTACGTC. It specifies CASSRLAGTYEQYV.

This clone appeared a few times. The V gene is TRBV19, the J gene TRBJ2-2, with 10 bases fitting TRBD1. The CDR3 totals 15 residues. The germline CDR1 and CDR2 sequences are LNHDA and SQIVND (reference sequence). V dropped 9 bases and J dropped 5; count of bases not matched to a gene: 9. This chain's CDR3 is CASRTGGFRTGELFF. The CDR3 nucleotides are TGTGCCAGCAGGACAGGGGGGTTTCGGACCGGGGAGCTGTTTTTT.

V gene TRBV2 combines with J gene TRBJ1-5; 7 nucleotides align to TRBD1. There are 14 residues in the CDR3. The germline gives CDR1 SNHLY, CDR2 FYNNEI. V trimming: 2 bases; J trimming: 4 bases; junction bases outside the gene matches: 2. The CDR3 loop reads CASSETGQNQPQHF. CDR3 DNA sequence: TGTGCCAGCAGTGAAACGGGACAGAATCAGCCCCAGCATTTT. The entire variable domain, with the rest obtained from reference TRBV2 and TRBJ1-5, is as follows: EPEVTQTPSHQVTQMGQEVILRCVPISNHLYFYWYRQILGQKVEFLVSFYNNEISEKSEIFDDQFSVERPDGSNFTLKIRSTKLEDSAMYFCASSETGQNQPQHFGDGTRLSIL.

The chain employs TRBV12-5 and TRBJ2-5; 10 bases are a match to TRBD2. Trimming removed 5 bases from V and 5 bases from J; junction bases left unmatched: 5. CDR1 and CDR2 from the germline V gene are LGHNT and FRNRAP. There are 14 residues in the CDR3. The DNA of the CDR3 is TGTGCTAGTGGTGGGAGCGGGAGGGTGGAGACCCAGTACTTC. Translating it yields CASGGSGRVETQYF.

V and J are TRBV10-2 and TRBJ2-3; 8 positions agree with TRBD2. Per germline, CDR1 WSHSY and CDR2 SAAADI. V was pared by 7 bases and J by 6 bases, with 6 bases of the junction left unmatched. The CDR3 loop spans 13 amino acids. The CDR3 nucleotides read TGCGCCAGCATAGCGGGGCCCATCGATACGCAGTATTTT. Protein: CASIAGPIDTQYF.

The table lists this clone with a count of one. The chain couples TRBV4-2 to TRBJ1-6; the D gene is possibly TRBD1 (5 bases). CDR1 is LGHNA and CDR2 is YNFKEQ in the germline V gene. Trimming left V 0 bases short and J 10 bases short, with 13 bases between. This CDR3 is built from 15 residues. The CDR3 is CASSQELGRGSPLHF. The DNA for the CDR3 is TGTGCCAGCAGCCAAGAACTGGGAAGGGGATCACCCCTCCACTTT.

In its sample, this clone was seen a few times. V and J are TRBV12-2 and TRBJ1-6; the D call TRBD1 from the table was never checked on the DNA. TRBV12-2 is deemed a pseudogene. This CDR3 spans 15 amino acids. This chain's CDR3 is CASRLAQGMDSPLHF. The CDR3 bases are TGTGCAAGTCGCTTAGCGCAGGGGATGGATTCACCCCTCCACTTT.